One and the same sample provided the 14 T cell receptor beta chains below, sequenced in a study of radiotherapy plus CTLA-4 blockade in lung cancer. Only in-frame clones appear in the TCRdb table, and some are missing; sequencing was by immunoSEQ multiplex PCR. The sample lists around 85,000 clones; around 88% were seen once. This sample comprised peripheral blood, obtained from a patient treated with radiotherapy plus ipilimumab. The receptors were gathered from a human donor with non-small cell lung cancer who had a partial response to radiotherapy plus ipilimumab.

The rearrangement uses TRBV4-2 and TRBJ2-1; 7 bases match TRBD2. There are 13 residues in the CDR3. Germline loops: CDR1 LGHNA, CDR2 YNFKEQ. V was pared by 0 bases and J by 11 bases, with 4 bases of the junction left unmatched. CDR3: CASSQDPGLQQFF. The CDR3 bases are TGTGCCAGCAGCCAAGATCCGGGACTACAGCAGTTCTTC.

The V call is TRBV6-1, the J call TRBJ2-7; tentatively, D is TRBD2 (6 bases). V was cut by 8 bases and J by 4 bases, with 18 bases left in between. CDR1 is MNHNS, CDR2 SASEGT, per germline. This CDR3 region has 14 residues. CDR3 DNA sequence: TGTGCCAGCCAGGAATCGGGGGATGGGTACGAGCAGTACTTC. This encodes CASQESGDGYEQYF.

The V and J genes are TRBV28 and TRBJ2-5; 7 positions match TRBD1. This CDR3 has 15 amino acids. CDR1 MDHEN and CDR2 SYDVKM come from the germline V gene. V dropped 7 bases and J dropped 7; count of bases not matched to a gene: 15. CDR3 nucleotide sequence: TGTGCCAGCATTGGGACAGTCAGCTTCATTGGGACCCAGTACTTC. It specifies CASIGTVSFIGTQYF. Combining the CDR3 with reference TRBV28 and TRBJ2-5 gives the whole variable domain DVKVTQSSRYLVKRTGEKVFLECVQDMDHENMFWYRQDPGLGLRLIYFSYDVKMKEKGDIPEGYSVSREKKERFSLILESASTNQTSMYLCASIGTVSFIGTQYFGPGTRLLVL.

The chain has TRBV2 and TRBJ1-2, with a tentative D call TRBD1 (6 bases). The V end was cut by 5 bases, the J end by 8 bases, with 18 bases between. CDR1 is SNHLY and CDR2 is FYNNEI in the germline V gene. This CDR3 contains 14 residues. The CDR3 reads CASSSLNRVGGYTF. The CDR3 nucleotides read TGTGCCAGCAGTTCTCTCAACAGGGTTGGGGGCTACACCTTC.

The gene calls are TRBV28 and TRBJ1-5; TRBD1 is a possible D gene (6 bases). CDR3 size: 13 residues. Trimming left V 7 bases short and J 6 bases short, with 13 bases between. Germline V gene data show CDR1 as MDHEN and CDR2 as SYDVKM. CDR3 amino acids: CASTPGVAQPQHF. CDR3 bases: TGTGCCAGCACCCCAGGGGTGGCTCAGCCCCAGCATTTT.

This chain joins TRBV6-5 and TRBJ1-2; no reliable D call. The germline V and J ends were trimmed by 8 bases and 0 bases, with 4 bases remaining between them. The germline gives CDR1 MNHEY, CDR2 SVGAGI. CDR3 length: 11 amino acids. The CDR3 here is CASAANYGYTF. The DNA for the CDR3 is TGTGCCAGCGCAGCTAACTATGGCTACACCTTC.

CDR3 coding DNA: TGCAGCTGCGGACAGTCAGGCCAGCCCCAGCATTTT. Residues: CSCGQSGQPQHF. The rearrangement links TRBV29-1 to TRBJ1-5; tentative D call: TRBD1 (6 bases). This CDR3 has 12 residues. V was shortened by 8 bases and J by 7 bases, with 15 bases between the two germline ends. CDR1 is SQVTM and CDR2 is ANQGSEA in the germline V gene.

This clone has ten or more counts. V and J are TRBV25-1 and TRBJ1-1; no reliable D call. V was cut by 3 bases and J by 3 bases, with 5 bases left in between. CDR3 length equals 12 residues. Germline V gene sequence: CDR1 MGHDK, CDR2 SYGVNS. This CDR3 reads CASSETYTEAFF. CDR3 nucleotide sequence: TGTGCCAGCAGTGAGACATACACTGAAGCTTTCTTT.

CDR3 protein: CASSKGTGSNQPQHF. In DNA, the CDR3 is TGTGCCAGTAGTAAGGGGACAGGGAGCAATCAGCCCCAGCATTTT. The chain employs TRBV19 and TRBJ1-5; 9 nucleotides align to TRBD1. The V segment lost 4 bases and the J segment 1 base; nucleotides outside the gene matches: 2. Germline V gene data show CDR1 as LNHDA and CDR2 as SQIVND (reference sequence). The CDR3 extends over 15 amino acids.

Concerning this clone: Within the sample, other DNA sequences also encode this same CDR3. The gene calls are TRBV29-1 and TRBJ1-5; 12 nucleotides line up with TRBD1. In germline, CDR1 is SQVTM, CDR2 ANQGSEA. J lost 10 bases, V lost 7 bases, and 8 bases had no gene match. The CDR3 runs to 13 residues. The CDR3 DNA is TGCAGCGCCTTGGGACAGGGGGCTGGTCCCCAGCATTTT. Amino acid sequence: CSALGQGAGPQHF.

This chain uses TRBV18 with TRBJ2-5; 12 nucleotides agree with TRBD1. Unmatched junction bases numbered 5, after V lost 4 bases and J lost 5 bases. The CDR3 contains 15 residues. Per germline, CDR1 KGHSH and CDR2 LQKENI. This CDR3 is CASSQGQGASETQYF. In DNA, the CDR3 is TGTGCCAGCTCACAGGGACAGGGGGCATCCGAGACCCAGTACTTC.

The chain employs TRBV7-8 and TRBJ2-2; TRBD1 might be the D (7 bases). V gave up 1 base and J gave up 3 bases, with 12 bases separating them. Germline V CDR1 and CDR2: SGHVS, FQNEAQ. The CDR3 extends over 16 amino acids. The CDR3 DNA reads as TGTGCCAGCAGCTTAGTTGGAGGGGGCCACACCGGGGAGCTGTTTTTT. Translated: CASSLVGGGHTGELFF.

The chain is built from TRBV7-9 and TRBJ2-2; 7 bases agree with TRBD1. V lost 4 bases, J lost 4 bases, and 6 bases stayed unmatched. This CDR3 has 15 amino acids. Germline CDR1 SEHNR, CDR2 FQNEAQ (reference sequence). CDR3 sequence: CASSSSTGFTGELFF. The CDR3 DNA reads TGTGCCAGCAGCTCCTCGACAGGGTTCACCGGGGAGCTGTTTTTT.

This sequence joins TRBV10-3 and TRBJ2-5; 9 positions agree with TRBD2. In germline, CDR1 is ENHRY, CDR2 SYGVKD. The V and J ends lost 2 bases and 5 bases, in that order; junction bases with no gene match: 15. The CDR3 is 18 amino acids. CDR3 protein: CAISETRLAANGRETQYF. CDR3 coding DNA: TGTGCCATCAGTGAGACTAGACTAGCGGCCAACGGCCGGGAGACCCAGTACTTC.